This T cell receptor beta chain was documented in a study of human T cells and chemical hapten exposure. At the level of the study: It was small differences in pooled library volume that mainly caused per-sample TCR yields to vary.

In germline, CDR1 is SGHNT, CDR2 YYREEE (reference sequence). With 0 bases removed from V and 11 bases from J, the gap between germline ends came to 15 bases. The CDR3 covers 14 residues. Per the original data handling: Per-sample TCR counts ranged from roughly 23,224 to 750,000, median about 98,000. TCRdb recomputed calls from the 5' RACE reads with MiXCR, one row per CDR3 protein. None of the V and J calls come from the authors' own analysis; TCRdb made them. The top ten hold around 2.8% of the sample, which has 110,000 or so distinct CDR3 sequences, around a fifth seen once. This clonotype was detected a few times. Its target is not known. Study-wide findings and caveats: The study found that DPC sensitization did not change TCRs above 1 in 1000 frequency.

Before extraction, the whole blood was not fractionated, and total RNA was taken from it. This receptor was obtained from a human donor in good health. This sequence joins TRBV5-4 and TRBJ2-1; no reliable D call. Here the CDR3 reads CASSLGAEPMKQFF. Here the CDR3 DNA reads TGTGCCAGCAGCTTGGGGGCGGAGCCAATGAAGCAGTTCTTC.